This TCR beta chain was observed in a study of human T cells and chemical hapten exposure. On the study more broadly: Small volume differences among pooled libraries mainly caused per-sample TCR yield variation.

Deletions cut 3 bases from V and 4 bases from J, with 6 bases between. The CDR3 consists of 13 residues. Germline CDR1 SNHLY, CDR2 FYNNEI. Documented time point: patch test 1, 2 weeks after DPC sensitization. Treatment specified: therapeutic diphenylcyclopropenone sensitization with weekly scalp DPC. Investigators collected blood before applying each patch test. This clonotype was detected ten times or more. Each cDNA molecule in the library carried unique molecular identifiers. TCRdb re-analysed the RACE reads in MiXCR, keeping a single row per CDR3 protein. The sample has 340,000 or so distinct CDR3 sequences; around 6.9% are singletons.

V usage is TRBV2 and J usage is TRBJ2-2; unclear D gene. The TCR originated in a woman aged 18 to 35 with alopecia areata. Some clones in this sample may be carry-over from other donors' samples. The input for sequencing was whole blood, taken in connection with sensitization to the hapten diphenylcyclopropenone (DPC). CDR3 nucleotide sequence: TGTGCCAGCAGTGAGCCAGTCACCGGGGAGCTGTTTTTT. This codes for CASSEPVTGELFF.